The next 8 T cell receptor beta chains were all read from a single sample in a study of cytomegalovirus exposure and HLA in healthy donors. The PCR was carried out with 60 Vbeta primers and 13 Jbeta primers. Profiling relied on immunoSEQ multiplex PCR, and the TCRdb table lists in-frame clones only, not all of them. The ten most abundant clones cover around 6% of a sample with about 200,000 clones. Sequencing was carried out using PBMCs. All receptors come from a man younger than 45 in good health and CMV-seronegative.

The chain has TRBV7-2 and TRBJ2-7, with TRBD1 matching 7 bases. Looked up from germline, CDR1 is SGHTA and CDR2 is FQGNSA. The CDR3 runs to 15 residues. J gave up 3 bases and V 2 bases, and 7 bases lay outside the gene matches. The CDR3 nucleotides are TGTGCCAGCAGCTTATCGGGACAGACCAACTACGAGCAGTACTTC. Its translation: CASSLSGQTNYEQYF.

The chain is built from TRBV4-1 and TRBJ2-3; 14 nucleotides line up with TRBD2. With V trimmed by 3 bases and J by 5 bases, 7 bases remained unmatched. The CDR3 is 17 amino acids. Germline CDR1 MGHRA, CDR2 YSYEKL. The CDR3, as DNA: TGCGCCAGCAGCCATAGGACTAGCGGGAGGTTATTAGATACGCAGTATTTT. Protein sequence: CASSHRTSGRLLDTQYF.

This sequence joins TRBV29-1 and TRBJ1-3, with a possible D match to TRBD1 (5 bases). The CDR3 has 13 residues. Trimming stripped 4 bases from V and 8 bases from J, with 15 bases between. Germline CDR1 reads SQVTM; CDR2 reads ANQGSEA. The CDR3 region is CSVGGGRGDTIYF. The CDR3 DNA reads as TGCAGCGTTGGGGGGGGAAGAGGCGACACCATATATTTT.

CDR3 DNA sequence: TGCGCCAGCCGTACTAGCGGGGCCACAGATACGCAGTATTTT. Translation: CASRTSGATDTQYF. J is TRBJ2-3 and V is TRBV5-1; 10 nucleotides agree with TRBD2. J gave up 2 bases and V 7 bases, and 4 bases lay outside the gene matches. Germline V CDR1 and CDR2: SGHRS, YFSETQ. The CDR3 covers 14 residues.

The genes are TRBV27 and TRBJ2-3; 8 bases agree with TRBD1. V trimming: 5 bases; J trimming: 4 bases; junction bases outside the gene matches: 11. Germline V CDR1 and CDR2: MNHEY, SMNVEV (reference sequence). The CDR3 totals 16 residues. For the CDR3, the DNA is TGTGCCAGCAGTCCCCTGGACAGGGCTTTTGCAGATACGCAGTATTTT. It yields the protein CASSPLDRAFADTQYF.

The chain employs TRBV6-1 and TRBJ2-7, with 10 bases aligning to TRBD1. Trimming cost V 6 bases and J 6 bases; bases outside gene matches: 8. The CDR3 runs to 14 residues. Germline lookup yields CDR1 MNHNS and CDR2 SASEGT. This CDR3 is CASSRDRGSGEQYF. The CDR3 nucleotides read TGTGCCAGCAGCCGGGACAGGGGTTCGGGCGAGCAGTACTTC.

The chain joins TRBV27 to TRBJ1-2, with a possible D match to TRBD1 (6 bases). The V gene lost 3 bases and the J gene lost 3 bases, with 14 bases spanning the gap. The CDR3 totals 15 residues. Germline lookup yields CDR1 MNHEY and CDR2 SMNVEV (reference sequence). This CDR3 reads CASSFEQGHDYGYTF. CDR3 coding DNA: TGTGCCAGCAGTTTCGAACAGGGACATGACTATGGCTACACCTTC.

The CDR3 reads CASTLGQGRHQPQHF. The CDR3 DNA is TGTGCCAGTACCCTGGGACAGGGGAGACATCAGCCCCAGCATTTT. The rearrangement joins TRBV19 to TRBJ1-5; 10 bases fit TRBD1. This CDR3 is 15 amino acids long. After removal of 7 bases from V and 5 bases from J, the junction contained 8 bases not matched to a gene. Germline loops: CDR1 LNHDA, CDR2 SQIVND (reference sequence).